This TCR beta chain was documented in a study of blood T cell repertoires in COVID-19. This clone occurred a few times. V shed 4 bases and J shed 3 bases, with 13 bases lying between them. The CDR3 has 15 residues. The germline V gene has CDR1 SGHVS and CDR2 FQNEAQ. Method: immunoSEQ multiplex PCR; TCRdb's copy keeps in-frame clones and lacks some. The repertoire holds about 82,000 clones, with 65% to 90% as singletons. The specimen was peripheral blood. The receptor comes from a man older than 75 with acute or convalescent COVID-19. The chain links TRBV7-8 to TRBJ2-1; a weak D match, TRBD2 (7 bases). The CDR3 region is CASSSERGHYNEQFF. The CDR3 DNA reads as TGTGCCAGCAGCTCTGAGCGGGGACACTACAATGAGCAGTTCTTC.